This T cell receptor beta chain was observed in a study of spatial heterogeneity in lung cancer. Across the whole study: Raw-read counts averaged over ten per unique TCR and UMI combination.

This clonotype was seen repeatedly, ten times or more. Trimming left V 1 base short and J 3 bases short, with 2 bases between. Per the germline V gene, CDR1 is SGHAT and CDR2 is FQNNGV. The CDR3 consists of 12 residues. Regarding time point: sample taken at primary tumor resection. The study sequenced unsorted whole RNA from tumor, nontumor lung or frozen PBMC. Every TCR cDNA molecule carried a tag that served as a unique molecular identifier. TCRdb passed the 5' RACE reads through MiXCR, listing each CDR3 protein once. The table lists about 85,000 distinct CDR3 sequences, roughly a fifth of them singletons.

V usage is TRBV11-2 and J usage is TRBJ2-3; no definite D call. This sequence was found in a male donor with early-stage non-small cell lung cancer. Here the sequenced sample was PBMCs, taken at surgery. CDR3 amino acids: CASSLVTDTQYF. As DNA, the CDR3 is TGTGCCAGCAGCTTAGTGACAGATACGCAGTATTTT.